A single sample is the source of the 29 T cell receptor beta chains below, sequenced in a study of T cell responses to AZD1222 COVID-19 vaccine. Data came from immunoSEQ multiplex PCR; TCRdb stores just in-frame clones and leaves some out. The sample carries fewer than 130,000 clones, roughly nine tenths recorded once. The sample consisted of peripheral blood, taken on day 0 of AZD1222 vaccination. The source is an adult in good health.

This clone occurred once. V and J are TRBV19 and TRBJ1-4; perhaps TRBD1 as D (5 bases). V lost 7 bases and J 4 bases, leaving 19 bases between the germline ends. The CDR3 has 16 amino acids. Germline V gives CDR1 LNHDA, CDR2 SQIVND (reference sequence). The chain's CDR3 is CASIVSEGGDNEKLFF. In nucleotides, the CDR3 is TGTGCCAGTATCGTTTCGGAGGGAGGGGATAATGAAAAACTGTTTTTT. The full variable domain, in which reference TRBV19 and TRBJ1-4 provide the parts outside the CDR3, is DGGITQSPKYLFRKEGQNVTLSCEQNLNHDAMYWYRQDPGQGLRLIYYSQIVNDFQKGDIAEGYSVSREKKESFPLTVTSAQKNPTAFYLCASIVSEGGDNEKLFFGSGTQLSVL.

This chain joins TRBV7-8 and TRBJ2-3; weak D call: TRBD2 (5 bases). Germline loops: CDR1 SGHVS, CDR2 FQNEAQ. Trimming took 0 bases from V and 5 from J, leaving 9 bases between them. The CDR3 is made up of 14 amino acids. The CDR3 protein is CASSLASEGDTQYF. DNA of the CDR3: TGTGCCAGCAGCTTAGCTTCTGAGGGAGATACGCAGTATTTT.

DNA for the CDR3: TGCAGCGTTGCCGGGGGAGGCGGGACCCAGTACTTC. Encoded protein: CSVAGGGGTQYF. The rearrangement links TRBV29-1 to TRBJ2-5, with D possibly TRBD2 on 6 matching bases. The V end lost 4 bases, the J end lost 7 bases, and 13 bases lay between the germline ends. CDR3 length equals 12 residues. Germline lookup yields CDR1 SQVTM and CDR2 ANQGSEA.

V gene TRBV6-5 combines with J gene TRBJ1-1, with 11 positions matching TRBD1. The CDR3 totals 14 residues. The V segment lost 5 bases and the J segment 7 bases; nucleotides outside the gene matches: 6. CDR1 is MNHEY, CDR2 SVGAGI, per germline. In DNA form, the CDR3 reads TGTGCCAGCAGTCAGCCGGGACAGGGGGATGAAGCTTTCTTT. This gives the protein CASSQPGQGDEAFF.

The chain is built from TRBV6-5 and TRBJ2-7; D may be TRBD2 (5 bases). Germline CDR1 is MNHEY and CDR2 is SVGAGI. The V end was cut by 2 bases, the J end by 4 bases, with 12 bases between. The CDR3 totals 14 residues. The CDR3 here is CASSYGGQQYEQYF. CDR3 nucleotides: TGTGCCAGCAGTTACGGCGGGCAGCAGTACGAGCAGTACTTC.

The J gene is TRBJ1-5, the V gene TRBV6-2 or TRBV6-3; D is unclear. Germline CDR1 MNHEY, CDR2 SVGEGT. This CDR3 spans 13 amino acids. The V and J ends lost 5 bases and 4 bases respectively, with 9 bases between them. As DNA, the CDR3 is TGTGCCAGCAGTCTACAGAGAAATCAGCCCCAGCATTTT. It codes for CASSLQRNQPQHF.

The chain recombines TRBV7-2 with TRBJ1-2; no firm D call. The CDR3 is made up of 14 amino acids. Germline loops: CDR1 SGHTA, CDR2 FQGNSA. Trimming stripped 0 bases from V and 8 bases from J, with 13 bases between. For the CDR3, the DNA is TGTGCCAGCAGCTTAGCGTGGACCGTGGACGGCTACACCTTC. It translates to CASSLAWTVDGYTF.

The chain links TRBV5-8 to TRBJ1-1; D remains unclear. CDR3 length: 14 amino acids. V lost 3 bases, J lost 8 bases, and 17 bases lay in between. CDR1 and CDR2 from the germline V gene are SGHTS and YDEGEE. The CDR3 loop reads CASSYLGRGPEAFF. CDR3 bases: TGTGCCAGCAGCTACCTAGGACGGGGTCCCGAAGCTTTCTTT.

The rearrangement joins TRBV7-8 to TRBJ2-2; D might be TRBD1 or TRBD2, each matching 5 bases. Trimming cost V 5 bases and J 6 bases, with 7 bases left between them. Germline V gene data show CDR1 as SGHVS and CDR2 as FQNEAQ. The CDR3 consists of 12 residues. CDR3 DNA: TGTGCCAGCAGCCTGGGGGCCGGGGAGCTGTTTTTT. Protein product: CASSLGAGELFF.

V and J are TRBV10-2 and TRBJ2-5; 12 positions match TRBD2. This CDR3 is built from 14 residues. J gave up 5 bases and V 6 bases, and 4 bases lay outside the gene matches. CDR1 and CDR2 (germline): WSHSY, SAAADI. CDR3 nucleotide sequence: TGCGCCAGCAGACTAGCGGGGGGAGGGGAGACCCAGTACTTC. Protein product: CASRLAGGGETQYF.

The chain links TRBV6-2 or TRBV6-3 to TRBJ2-5; D is undetermined. V lost 2 bases to trimming and J lost 4 bases, with 8 bases between them. The CDR3 is 13 amino acids. The V gene's germline CDR1 is MNHEY and CDR2 SVGEGT. Here the CDR3 reads CASSYLLGETQYF. CDR3 in DNA: TGTGCCAGCAGTTACCTTCTGGGAGAGACCCAGTACTTC.

The chain is built from TRBV7-9 and TRBJ1-4, with unresolved D. This CDR3 is 16 amino acids long. The V end lost 5 bases, the J end lost 3 bases, and 16 bases lay between the germline ends. Germline loops: CDR1 SEHNR, CDR2 FQNEAQ (reference sequence). CDR3 sequence reads: CASSPPGFLANEKLFF. In nucleotides, the CDR3 is TGTGCCAGCAGCCCACCTGGTTTTTTAGCTAATGAAAAACTGTTTTTT. The full variable domain, rest sourced from reference TRBV7-9 and TRBJ1-4, is DTGVSQNPRHKITKRGQNVTFRCDPISEHNRLYWYRQTLGQGPEFLTYFQNEAQLEKSRLLSDRFSAERPKGSFSTLEIQRTEQGDSAMYLCASSPPGFLANEKLFFGSGTQLSVL.

The chain employs TRBV25-1 and TRBJ2-7; 7 bases match TRBD1. Germline CDR1 reads MGHDK; CDR2 reads SYGVNS. V dropped 5 bases and J dropped 3; count of bases not matched to a gene: 4. CDR3 length equals 13 residues. The CDR3 DNA reads as TGTGCCAGCAGTACCAACAGGGGCTACGAGCAGTACTTC. Translation: CASSTNRGYEQYF.

J is TRBJ1-1 and V is TRBV11-3, with D perhaps matching TRBD1 (6 bases). Germline CDR1 is SGHNT and CDR2 is YENEEA. This CDR3 is built from 13 residues. Trimming stripped 1 base from V and 11 bases from J, with 14 bases between. CDR3 sequence: CASSLATGMGAFF. Written as DNA, the CDR3 is TGTGCCAGCAGCTTAGCGACAGGAATGGGCGCTTTCTTT. Supplemented by reference TRBV11-3 and TRBJ1-1, the full variable domain reads EAGVVQSPRYKIIEKKQPVAFWCNPISGHNTLYWYLQNLGQGPELLIRYENEEAVDDSQLPKDRFSAERLKGVDSTLKIQPAELGDSAVYLCASSLATGMGAFFGQGTRLTVV.

V usage is TRBV5-3 and J usage is TRBJ1-5; D is unresolved. TRBV5-3 belongs to the ORF category, with a function that is uncertain. V was clipped by 0 bases and J by 3 bases, with 7 bases between them. This CDR3 has 14 amino acids. The CDR3 DNA reads TGTGCCAGAAGCTTGGAGCCAGACAATCAGCCCCAGCATTTT. It yields the protein CARSLEPDNQPQHF.

This chain uses TRBV5-5 with TRBJ2-7, with unresolved D. The V end was cut by 3 bases, the J end by 0 bases, with 4 bases between. Germline lookup yields CDR1 SGHKS and CDR2 YYEKEE (reference sequence). The CDR3 runs 12 residues. The CDR3 loop reads CASSSTSYEQYF. The CDR3 nucleotides are TGTGCCAGCAGCTCCACCTCCTACGAGCAGTACTTC.

The rearrangement joins TRBV4-3 to TRBJ2-7; D is unclear. Germline assignment: CDR1 LGHNA and CDR2 YSLEER. The CDR3 has 12 amino acids. The V end was cut by 4 bases, the J end by 6 bases, with 10 bases between. CDR3 region: CASSPVYPEQYF. Here the CDR3 DNA reads TGCGCCAGCAGCCCGGTGTACCCCGAGCAGTACTTC.

This sequence joins TRBV12-3 or TRBV12-4 and TRBJ1-5; D may be TRBD1 (5 bases). There are 13 residues in the CDR3. The V end was cut by 5 bases, the J end by 1 base, with 6 bases between. CDR3 protein: CASSGDSNQPQHF. The DNA for the CDR3 is TGTGCCAGCAGTGGGGACAGCAATCAGCCCCAGCATTTT.

This sequence joins TRBV19 and TRBJ2-3, with 10 bases matching TRBD2. The germline gives CDR1 LNHDA, CDR2 SQIVND (reference sequence). This CDR3 region has 16 residues. Trimming took 5 bases from V and 6 from J; bases not matched to a gene: 11. CDR3 in amino acids: CASSPQRGGSLDTQYF. CDR3 in DNA: TGTGCCAGTAGTCCACAGCGGGGGGGCAGCTTGGATACGCAGTATTTT.

This chain connects TRBV14 to TRBJ2-5; perhaps TRBD2 as D (6 bases). The CDR3 consists of 15 residues. The V gene's germline CDR1 is SGHDN and CDR2 FVKESK. Trimming pared 3 bases from V and 5 bases from J, leaving 16 bases between. Here the CDR3 reads CASSQRTSRRETQYF. As DNA, the CDR3 is TGTGCCAGCAGCCAGCGAACTAGCCGACGGGAGACCCAGTACTTC.

This chain connects TRBV28 to TRBJ2-3; TRBD2 aligns across 10 bases. This CDR3 spans 19 amino acids. V shed 7 bases, J shed 4 bases, and the junction held 20 bases outside the gene matches. Germline assignment: CDR1 MDHEN and CDR2 SYDVKM. The CDR3 spells CASNPAGGPLSVFSDTQYF. In DNA form, the CDR3 reads TGTGCCAGCAATCCAGCGGGAGGGCCTCTAAGCGTGTTTTCAGATACGCAGTATTTT.

The rearrangement uses TRBV4-2 and TRBJ2-7; tentative D call: TRBD2 (5 bases). This CDR3 has 13 amino acids. The V end was cut by 5 bases, the J end by 5 bases, with 13 bases between. Per germline, CDR1 LGHNA and CDR2 YNFKEQ. CDR3: CASSSLLEDEQYF. CDR3 bases: TGTGCCAGCAGCAGTTTACTAGAAGACGAGCAGTACTTC.

This rearrangement joins TRBV29-1 to TRBJ1-2, with D unclear. CDR1 and CDR2 (germline): SQVTM, ANQGSEA. This CDR3 is 12 amino acids long. Trimming removed 3 bases at V and 5 bases at J, with 10 bases between. The CDR3 sequence is CSVESQLYGYTF. The CDR3 DNA is TGCAGCGTTGAGTCACAGCTTTATGGCTACACCTTC.

This chain links TRBV9 with TRBJ2-2, with D hard to call. The CDR3 sequence is 15 residues long. V lost 4 bases and J lost 1, with 11 bases in between. The V gene's germline CDR1 is SGDLS and CDR2 YYNGEE. CDR3 residues: CASSSHALNTGELFF. Here the CDR3 DNA reads TGTGCCAGCAGCTCCCACGCACTGAACACCGGGGAGCTGTTTTTT.

This chain connects TRBV5-5 to TRBJ1-1; 8 positions match TRBD1. The length of the CDR3 is 14 residues. CDR1 is SGHKS, CDR2 YYEKEE, per germline (reference sequence). V was clipped by 4 bases and J by 11 bases; unmatched bases: 13. This CDR3 is CASSPGQGRDMAFF. The CDR3 nucleotides are TGTGCCAGCAGCCCCGGACAGGGTCGGGATATGGCTTTCTTT. The full variable domain, with the rest looked up from reference TRBV5-5 and TRBJ1-1, is DAGVTQSPTHLIKTRGQQVTLRCSPISGHKSVSWYQQVLGQGPQFIFQYYEKEERGRGNFPDRFSARQFPNYSSELNVNALLLGDSALYLCASSPGQGRDMAFFGQGTRLTVV.

The chain's CDR3 is CASSMGLAVGTQYF. The CDR3 bases are TGTGCCAGTAGTATGGGACTAGCGGTCGGGACGCAGTATTTT. The rearrangement links TRBV19 to TRBJ2-3; 11 nucleotides line up with TRBD2. V trimming: 3 bases; J trimming: 9 bases; junction bases outside the gene matches: 5. Germline V gene data show CDR1 as LNHDA and CDR2 as SQIVND (reference sequence). CDR3 length equals 14 residues.

J is TRBJ1-5 and V is TRBV12-5; a weak D match, TRBD1 (6 bases). CDR1 LGHNT and CDR2 FRNRAP come from the germline V gene. V was shortened by 8 bases and J by 4 bases, with 15 bases between the two germline ends. CDR3 length: 14 amino acids. CDR3 amino acids: CASLATGINQPQHF. CDR3 sequence (DNA): TGTGCTAGTTTGGCGACAGGAATTAATCAGCCCCAGCATTTT.

The chain has TRBV14 and TRBJ2-5, with TRBD1 matching over 8 bases. The V segment lost 3 bases and the J segment 2 bases; nucleotides outside the gene matches: 8. There are 16 residues in the CDR3. Germline loops: CDR1 SGHDN, CDR2 FVKESK. The CDR3 is CASSHRRTGKQETQYF. The CDR3 DNA reads TGTGCCAGCAGCCATAGAAGGACAGGGAAACAAGAGACCCAGTACTTC.

V gene TRBV12-3 or TRBV12-4 combines with J gene TRBJ1-2, with D possibly TRBD1 on 5 matching bases. Trimming shortened V by 5 bases and J by 14 bases, and 18 bases separated the two germline ends. The CDR3 length is 12 residues. The CDR3 DNA reads as TGTGCCAGCAGTCAGGGCCCCCCCCTCGGAACCTTC. Protein product: CASSQGPPLGTF.